A selection of T cell receptor beta chains follows, all from one sample in a study of T cell repertoires in cytomegalovirus infection. TCRdb re-derived calls from the reads in MiXCR, one entry per CDR3 protein. The data hold about 200,000 distinct CDR3 sequences, with 8% to 10% observed a single time. Sequencing was carried out using PBMCs. The receptors here all came from a human donor in good health (CMV status not recorded). Some clones in this sample may be carry-over from other donors' samples. Both conserved end residues are part of each CDR3. The D gene is left open where the match is weak. Clone size, where shown, is once, few, many, or a class for clones that have expanded.

j_gene,len,abundance,v_gene,d_gene,CDR3nt,CDR3aa
TRBJ2-3,19,many,TRBV7-9,-,TGTGCCAGCAGCTTATTCCTCAGCGGAGTCTTCGGAAGCACAGATACGCAGTATTTT,CASSLFLSGVFGSTDTQYF
TRBJ1-5,16,few,TRBV20-1,-,TGCAGTGCTAGAGATCGCGGGGAGTGGGGCAATCAGCCCCAGCATTTT,CSARDRGEWGNQPQHF
TRBJ2-7,16,many,TRBV7-2,TRBD1,TGTGCCAGCAGCTTAGTAGGGACAGGGAACTCCTACGAGCAGTACTTC,CASSLVGTGNSYEQYF
TRBJ1-6,15,-,TRBV20-1,-,TGCAGTGCTAGGGCGAGGGTTTCCTATAATTCACCCCTCCACTTT,CSARARVSYNSPLHF
TRBJ1-1,10,-,TRBV12-3/TRBV12-4,-,TGTGCCAGCAGCCGGGGTGAAGCTTTCTTT,CASSRGEAFF
TRBJ2-7,13,many,TRBV7-9,TRBD2,TGTGCCAGCAGCCGCGGGAGAACAGGCGAGCAGTACTTC,CASSRGRTGEQYF
TRBJ2-1,15,many,TRBV7-6,-,TGTGCCAGCAGCTTAGGTAGCGGCTTCTACAATGAGCAGTTCTTC,CASSLGSGFYNEQFF
TRBJ2-2,15,many,TRBV7-6,-,TGTGCCAGCAGCTTACAGGGGTATCACACCGGGGAGCTGTTTTTT,CASSLQGYHTGELFF
TRBJ1-1,16,many,TRBV5-5,TRBD1,TGTGCCAGCAGGCAGGACAGGGGATTCTCTGACACTGAAGCTTTCTTT,CASRQDRGFSDTEAFF
TRBJ2-5,17,many,TRBV28,-,TGTGCCAGCACCCGAGGGGCAGGGAGGTTTGACCAAGAGACCCAGTACTTC,CASTRGAGRFDQETQYF
TRBJ2-1,12,many,TRBV19,-,TGTGCCAGTAGTATAGATCGGAGTGAGCAGTTCTTC,CASSIDRSEQFF
TRBJ2-6,16,-,TRBV29-1,-,TGCAGCGTTGAAGCTCCCTTAGTTTCTGGGGCCAACGTCCTGACTTTC,CSVEAPLVSGANVLTF
TRBJ1-2,15,many,TRBV6-5,-,TGTGCCAGCACCCGAGGGGGGGGCGCAGGCTATGGCTACACCTTC,CASTRGGGAGYGYTF
TRBJ1-1,12,-,TRBV7-9,-,TGTGCCAGCAACGCGGGAAGGGCTGAAGCTTTCTTT,CASNAGRAEAFF
TRBJ1-2,14,many,TRBV7-8,-,TGTGCCAGCAGCTTAAACAGGGAGGGCTATGGCTACACCTTC,CASSLNREGYGYTF
TRBJ1-5,14,-,TRBV27,-,TGTGCCAGCAGTTCCCGGGGGTACAATCAGCCCCAGCATTTT,CASSSRGYNQPQHF
TRBJ2-2,13,many,TRBV7-8,-,TGTGCCAGCAGTATACAGGAGGCCGGGGAGCTGTTTTTT,CASSIQEAGELFF
TRBJ2-7,16,many,TRBV6-2/TRBV6-3,TRBD1,TGTGCCAGCGGACCTTACGGGACAGGGTTTAACTACGAGCAGTACTTC,CASGPYGTGFNYEQYF
TRBJ2-1,17,-,TRBV28,TRBD2,TGTGCCAGCAGCCTGATAAAGCGGGACCCTATTTACAATGAGCAGTTCTTC,CASSLIKRDPIYNEQFF
TRBJ1-1,14,many,TRBV15,-,TGTGCCTCGGGGTCAGACGTACTGAACACTGAAGCTTTCTTT,CASGSDVLNTEAFF
TRBJ1-1,16,-,TRBV4-2,-,TGTGCCAGCAGCCAAGAAGCGGGGGTTTTGAACACTGAAGCTTTCTTT,CASSQEAGVLNTEAFF
TRBJ2-1,15,-,TRBV6-4,-,TGTGCCAGCAGTGTAGAGGGAGCATACTACAATGAGCAGTTCTTC,CASSVEGAYYNEQFF
TRBJ2-7,15,-,TRBV15,-,TGTGCCACCAGCATTGAGATCAGGGCTCGGTGGGAGCAGTACTTC,CATSIEIRARWEQYF
TRBJ2-3,14,many,TRBV6-2/TRBV6-3,-,TGTGCCAGCAGGGATGGCGGAAACACAGATACGCAGTATTTT,CASRDGGNTDTQYF
TRBJ1-2,14,few,TRBV28,TRBD1,TGTGCCAGCAGCCCCGGGACAGGTGTCTATGGCTACACCTTC,CASSPGTGVYGYTF
TRBJ1-4,15,many,TRBV27,-,TGTGCCAGCTCCACTCAGAGGGCAGCTAATGAAAAACTGTTTTTT,CASSTQRAANEKLFF
TRBJ1-6,16,many,TRBV7-2,TRBD1,TGTGCCAGCAGCCCCGCACAGGGGTCCTATAATTCACCCCTCCACTTT,CASSPAQGSYNSPLHF
TRBJ1-5,13,few,TRBV29-1,-,TGCAGCGTTGAGACAGTCAGCAATCAGCCCCAGCATTTT,CSVETVSNQPQHF
TRBJ1-6,16,many,TRBV7-2,TRBD1,TGTGCCAGCAGCTTAGCCGGGACAGGGAAAGATTCACCCCTCCACTTT,CASSLAGTGKDSPLHF
TRBJ2-7,15,many,TRBV7-6,TRBD2,TGTGCCAGCAGCCTGAGGGCTAGCGGGAGATACGAGCAGTACTTC,CASSLRASGRYEQYF
TRBJ1-1,13,-,TRBV5-1,-,TGCGCCAGCAGCTTGATGGTGAACACTGAAGCTTTCTTT,CASSLMVNTEAFF
TRBJ2-1,17,many,TRBV12-3/TRBV12-4,-,TGTGCCAGCAGTTTCGGCTTACTAGAGGGGTCCTACAATGAGCAGTTCTTC,CASSFGLLEGSYNEQFF
TRBJ2-6,16,many,TRBV20-1,-,TGCAGTGCTAGTACAGTCTCTTACTCTGGGGCCAACGTCCTGACTTTC,CSASTVSYSGANVLTF
TRBJ2-1,14,few,TRBV6-4,-,TGTGCCAGCCGGGTGGAGGTATCCTACAATGAGCAGTTCTTC,CASRVEVSYNEQFF
TRBJ1-2,13,many,TRBV7-9,-,TGTGCCAGCAGCTTAGTGGGCGGCTATGGCTACACCTTC,CASSLVGGYGYTF
TRBJ1-4,14,few,TRBV18,-,TGTGCCAGCTCACCCCCCGAGGCGAATGAAAAACTGTTTTTT,CASSPPEANEKLFF
TRBJ2-1,14,many,TRBV7-2,TRBD2,TGTGCCAGCAGCTTTAGCGGGAGGAACAATGAGCAGTTCTTC,CASSFSGRNNEQFF
TRBJ2-2,14,many,TRBV19,TRBD1,TGTGCCACCCGGGACAGGGGGCCCACCGGGGAGCTGTTTTTT,CATRDRGPTGELFF
TRBJ1-4,13,many,TRBV7-2,-,TGTGCCAGCAGCGTGGACAGTTACGAAAAACTGTTTTTT,CASSVDSYEKLFF
TRBJ2-3,12,many,TRBV7-2,-,TGTGCCAGCAGTTTGGGTCCAGCTACGCAGTATTTT,CASSLGPATQYF
TRBJ2-3,16,many,TRBV6-5,-,TGTGCCAGCAGTTACTCCCTTGACAGGAGCACAGATACGCAGTATTTT,CASSYSLDRSTDTQYF
TRBJ1-2,11,-,TRBV28,-,TGTGCCAGCAGGGGGTCTGGTGGCTACACCTTC,CASRGSGGYTF
TRBJ1-1,16,few,TRBV5-4,TRBD1,TGTGCCAGCAGATCCGGACAGGGGACATGGAACACTGAAGCTTTCTTT,CASRSGQGTWNTEAFF
TRBJ2-1,13,-,TRBV5-6,-,TGTGCCAGCAGCTTGCCAACTATACCAGAGCAGTTCTTC,CASSLPTIPEQFF
TRBJ2-7,12,many,TRBV7-9,-,TGTGCCAGCGTCAGTGAGGTCGGCGAGCAGTACTTC,CASVSEVGEQYF
TRBJ1-1,12,-,TRBV6-1,-,TGTGCCAGCAGCTCCAGGGGCACTGAAGCTTTCTTT,CASSSRGTEAFF
TRBJ1-1,14,many,TRBV12-3/TRBV12-4,TRBD1,TGTGCCAGCACTACTACAGGGGTGAACACTGAAGCTTTCTTT,CASTTTGVNTEAFF
TRBJ2-2,14,many,TRBV7-9,-,TGTGCCAGCAGCTTAGCGGGGAGGACCGGGGAGCTGTTTTTT,CASSLAGRTGELFF
TRBJ2-1,15,few,TRBV28,-,TGTGCCAGCAGTGAGCCAGGGGCGCGGGACAATGAGCAGTTCTTC,CASSEPGARDNEQFF
TRBJ2-3,16,many,TRBV7-9,TRBD2,TGTGCCAGCAGCCCAACCGGGCGGGGGGGCGCAGATACGCAGTATTTT,CASSPTGRGGADTQYF
TRBJ1-1,13,many,TRBV11-2,-,TGTGCCAGCAGCTTAGCCCTGGGGGCTGAAGCTTTCTTT,CASSLALGAEAFF
TRBJ1-1,14,many,TRBV7-8,-,TGTGCCAGCAGCCCGAGGAGCATGAACACTGAAGCTTTCTTT,CASSPRSMNTEAFF
TRBJ2-7,18,few,TRBV19,TRBD2,TGTGCCAGTAGTATGACAGGGACTAGCGGAAGTAGCTCCTACGAGCAGTACTTC,CASSMTGTSGSSSYEQYF
TRBJ1-1,15,-,TRBV6-2/TRBV6-3,-,TGTGCCAGCAGTTACTCCGCCAGGGGGAACACTGAAGCTTTCTTT,CASSYSARGNTEAFF
TRBJ2-5,14,few,TRBV7-9,TRBD1,TGTGCCAGCAGCCGGGGACAGGGGAAAGAGACCCAGTACTTC,CASSRGQGKETQYF
TRBJ1-6,16,-,TRBV19,-,TGTGCCAGTAGTATGCTTCAGGGCGCGACGGTAAGGGCCCTCCACTTT,CASSMLQGATVRALHF
TRBJ2-1,14,many,TRBV7-2,-,TGTGCCAGCAGCAACAGGGTTAAGGACAATGAGCAGTTCTTC,CASSNRVKDNEQFF
TRBJ2-7,15,many,TRBV6-5,-,TGTGCCAGCAGTCCCTTTGGGGGGTTCTCCTACGAGCAGTACTTC,CASSPFGGFSYEQYF
TRBJ2-3,12,few,TRBV29-1,-,TGCAGCGTTGGAACAGACACAGATACGCAGTATTTT,CSVGTDTDTQYF
TRBJ2-3,15,-,TRBV24-1,TRBD1,TGTGCCACCAGTGATACAGGGGATGGCACAGATACGCAGTATTTT,CATSDTGDGTDTQYF